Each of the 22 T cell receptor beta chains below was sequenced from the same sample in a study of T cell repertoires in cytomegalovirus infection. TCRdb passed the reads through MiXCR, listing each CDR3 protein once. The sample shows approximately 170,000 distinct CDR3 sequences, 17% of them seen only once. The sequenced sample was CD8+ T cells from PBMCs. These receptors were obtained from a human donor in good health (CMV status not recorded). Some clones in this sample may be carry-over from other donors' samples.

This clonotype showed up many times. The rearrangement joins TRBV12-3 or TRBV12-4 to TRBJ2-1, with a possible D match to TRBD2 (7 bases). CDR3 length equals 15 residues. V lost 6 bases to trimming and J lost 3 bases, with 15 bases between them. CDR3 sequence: CASSLGGAFYNEQFF. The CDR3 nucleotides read TGTGCCAGCAGCCTGGGGGGGGCGTTCTACAATGAGCAGTTCTTC.

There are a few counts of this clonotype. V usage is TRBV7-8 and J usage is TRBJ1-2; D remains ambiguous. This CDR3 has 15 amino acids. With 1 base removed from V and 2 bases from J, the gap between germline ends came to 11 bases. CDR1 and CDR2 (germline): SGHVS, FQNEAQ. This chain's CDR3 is CASSLEPSRNYGYTF. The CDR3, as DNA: TGTGCCAGCAGCTTAGAACCGAGCCGGAACTATGGCTACACCTTC.

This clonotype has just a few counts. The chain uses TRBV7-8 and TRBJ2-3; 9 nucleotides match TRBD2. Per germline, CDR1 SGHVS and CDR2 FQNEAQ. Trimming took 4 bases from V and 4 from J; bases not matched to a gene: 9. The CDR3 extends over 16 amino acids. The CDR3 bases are TGTGCCAGCAGCTGGGTAGCGGGAGAAAGGGCAGATACGCAGTATTTT. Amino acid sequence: CASSWVAGERADTQYF. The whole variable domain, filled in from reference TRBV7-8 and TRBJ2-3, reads GAGVSQSPRYKVAKRGQDVALRCDPISGHVSLFWYQQALGQGPEFLTYFQNEAQLDKSGLPSDRFFAERPEGSVSTLKIQRTQQEDSAVYLCASSWVAGERADTQYFGPGTRLTVL.

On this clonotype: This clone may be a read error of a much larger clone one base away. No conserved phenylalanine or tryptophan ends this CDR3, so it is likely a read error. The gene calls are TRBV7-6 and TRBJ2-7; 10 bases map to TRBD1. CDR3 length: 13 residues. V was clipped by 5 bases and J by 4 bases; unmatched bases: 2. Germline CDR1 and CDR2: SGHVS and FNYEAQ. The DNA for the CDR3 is TGTGCCAGCAGCCGGACAGGGGGATACGAGCAGTACTTA. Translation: CASSRTGGYEQYL.

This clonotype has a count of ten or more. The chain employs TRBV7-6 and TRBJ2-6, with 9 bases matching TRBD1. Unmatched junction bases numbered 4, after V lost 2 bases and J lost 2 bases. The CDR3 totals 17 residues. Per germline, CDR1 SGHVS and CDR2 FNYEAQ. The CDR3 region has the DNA TGTGCCAGCAGCTTAAGCCGGGACAGGGCTGGGGCCAACGTCCTGACTTTC. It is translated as CASSLSRDRAGANVLTF.

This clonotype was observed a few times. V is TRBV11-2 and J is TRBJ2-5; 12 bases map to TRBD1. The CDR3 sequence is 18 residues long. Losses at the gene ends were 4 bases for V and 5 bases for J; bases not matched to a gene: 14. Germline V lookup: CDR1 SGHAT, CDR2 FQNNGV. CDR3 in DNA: TGTGCCAGCAGCTCCGGTCTCCGGGACAGGGGGCGTACCGAGACCCAGTACTTC. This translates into CASSSGLRDRGRTETQYF. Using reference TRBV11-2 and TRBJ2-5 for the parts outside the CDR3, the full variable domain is EAGVAQSPRYKIIEKRQSVAFWCNPISGHATLYWYQQILGQGPKLLIQFQNNGVVDDSQLPKDRFSAERLKGVDSTLKIQPAKLEDSAVYLCASSSGLRDRGRTETQYFGPGTRLLVL.

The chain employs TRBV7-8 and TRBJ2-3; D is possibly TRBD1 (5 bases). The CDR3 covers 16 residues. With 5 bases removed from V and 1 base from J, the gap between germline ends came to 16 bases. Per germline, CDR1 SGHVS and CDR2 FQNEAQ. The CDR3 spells CASSPITLGGTDTQYF. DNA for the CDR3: TGTGCCAGCAGCCCCATTACTTTAGGGGGCACAGATACGCAGTATTTT.

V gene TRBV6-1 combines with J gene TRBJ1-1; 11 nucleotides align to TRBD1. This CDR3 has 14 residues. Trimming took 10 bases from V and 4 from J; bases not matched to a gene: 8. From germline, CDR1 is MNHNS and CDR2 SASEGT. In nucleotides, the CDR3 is TGTGCCATCATCGGACAGGGGGCAGGCACTGAAGCTTTCTTT. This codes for CAIIGQGAGTEAFF.

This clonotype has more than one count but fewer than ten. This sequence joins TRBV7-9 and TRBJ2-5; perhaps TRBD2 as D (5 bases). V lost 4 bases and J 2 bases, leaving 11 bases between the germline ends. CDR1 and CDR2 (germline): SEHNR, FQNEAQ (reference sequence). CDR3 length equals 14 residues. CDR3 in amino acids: CASSSPDWQETQYF. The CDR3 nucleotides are TGTGCCAGCAGCTCACCGGACTGGCAAGAGACCCAGTACTTC.

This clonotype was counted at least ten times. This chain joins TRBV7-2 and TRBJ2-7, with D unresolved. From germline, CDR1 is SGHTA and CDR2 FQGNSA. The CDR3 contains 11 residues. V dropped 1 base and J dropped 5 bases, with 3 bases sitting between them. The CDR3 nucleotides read TGTGCCAGCAGCTTAGGTAACGAGCAGTACTTC. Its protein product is CASSLGNEQYF.

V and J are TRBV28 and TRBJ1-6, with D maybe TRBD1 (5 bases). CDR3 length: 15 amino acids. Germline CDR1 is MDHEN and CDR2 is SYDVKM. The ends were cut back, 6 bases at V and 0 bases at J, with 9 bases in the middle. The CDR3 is CASRIDSSYNSPLHF. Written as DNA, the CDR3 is TGTGCCAGCAGAATCGACAGCTCCTATAATTCACCCCTCCACTTT.

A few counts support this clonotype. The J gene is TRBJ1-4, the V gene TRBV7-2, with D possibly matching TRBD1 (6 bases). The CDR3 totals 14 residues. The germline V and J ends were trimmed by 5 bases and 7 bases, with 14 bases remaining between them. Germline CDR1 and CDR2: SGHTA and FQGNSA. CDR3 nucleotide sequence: TGTGCCAGCAGCCCTCAGGGGTCTGGTGAAAAACTGTTTTTT. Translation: CASSPQGSGEKLFF.

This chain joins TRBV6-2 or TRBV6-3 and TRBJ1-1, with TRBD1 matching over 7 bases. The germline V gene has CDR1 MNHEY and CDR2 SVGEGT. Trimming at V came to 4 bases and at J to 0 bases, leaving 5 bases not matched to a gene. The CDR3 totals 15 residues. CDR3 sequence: CASSWDSLMNTEAFF. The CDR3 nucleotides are TGTGCCAGCAGTTGGGACAGCTTGATGAACACTGAAGCTTTCTTT.

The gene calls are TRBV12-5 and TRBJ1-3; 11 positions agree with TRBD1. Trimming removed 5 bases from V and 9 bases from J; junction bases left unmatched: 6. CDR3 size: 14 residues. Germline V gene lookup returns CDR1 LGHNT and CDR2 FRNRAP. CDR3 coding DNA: TGTGCTAGTGGTCCCGGGACAGGGGGTGTCACCATATATTTT. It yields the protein CASGPGTGGVTIYF.

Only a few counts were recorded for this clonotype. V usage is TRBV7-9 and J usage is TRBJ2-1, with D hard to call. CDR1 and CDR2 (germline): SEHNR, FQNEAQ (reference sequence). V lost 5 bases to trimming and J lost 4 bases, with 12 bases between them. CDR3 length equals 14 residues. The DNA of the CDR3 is TGTGCCAGCAGCCACAAAGACATATACAATGAGCAGTTCTTC. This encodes CASSHKDIYNEQFF.

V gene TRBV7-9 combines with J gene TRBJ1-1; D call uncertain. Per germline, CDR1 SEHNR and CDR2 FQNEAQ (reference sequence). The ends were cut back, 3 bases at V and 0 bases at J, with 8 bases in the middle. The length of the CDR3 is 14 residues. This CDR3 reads CASSFERMNTEAFF. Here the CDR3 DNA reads TGTGCCAGCAGCTTCGAGAGGATGAACACTGAAGCTTTCTTT.

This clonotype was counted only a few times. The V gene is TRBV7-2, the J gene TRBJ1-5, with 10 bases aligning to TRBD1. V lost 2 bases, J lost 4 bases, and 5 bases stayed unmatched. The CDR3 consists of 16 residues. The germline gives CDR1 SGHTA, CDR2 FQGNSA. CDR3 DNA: TGTGCCAGCAGCTTACCCCGGACAGGGGGAAATCAGCCCCAGCATTTT. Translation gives CASSLPRTGGNQPQHF.

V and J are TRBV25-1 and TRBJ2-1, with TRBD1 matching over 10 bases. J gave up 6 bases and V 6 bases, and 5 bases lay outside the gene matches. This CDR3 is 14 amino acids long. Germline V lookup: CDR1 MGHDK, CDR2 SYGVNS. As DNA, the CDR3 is TGTGCCAGCAGCTGGGACAGGGGTTTCAATGAGCAGTTCTTC. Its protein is CASSWDRGFNEQFF.

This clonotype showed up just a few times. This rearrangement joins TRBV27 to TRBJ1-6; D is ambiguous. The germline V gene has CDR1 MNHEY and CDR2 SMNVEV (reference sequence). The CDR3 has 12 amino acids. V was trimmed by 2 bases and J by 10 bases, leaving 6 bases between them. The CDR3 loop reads CASSLPGSPLHF. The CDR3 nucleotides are TGTGCCAGCAGTTTACCGGGGTCACCCCTCCACTTT.

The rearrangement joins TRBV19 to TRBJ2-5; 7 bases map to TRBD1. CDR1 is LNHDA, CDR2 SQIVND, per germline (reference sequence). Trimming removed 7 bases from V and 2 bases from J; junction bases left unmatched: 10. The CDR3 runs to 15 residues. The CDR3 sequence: CASKRQGLAQETQYF. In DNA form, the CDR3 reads TGTGCCAGTAAGAGACAGGGTTTAGCTCAAGAGACCCAGTACTTC.

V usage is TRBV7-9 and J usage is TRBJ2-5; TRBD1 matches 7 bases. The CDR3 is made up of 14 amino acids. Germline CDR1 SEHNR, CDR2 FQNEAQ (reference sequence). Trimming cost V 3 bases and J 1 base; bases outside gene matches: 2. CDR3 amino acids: CASSLRQGQETQYF. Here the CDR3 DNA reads TGTGCCAGCAGCTTGCGACAGGGCCAAGAGACCCAGTACTTC.

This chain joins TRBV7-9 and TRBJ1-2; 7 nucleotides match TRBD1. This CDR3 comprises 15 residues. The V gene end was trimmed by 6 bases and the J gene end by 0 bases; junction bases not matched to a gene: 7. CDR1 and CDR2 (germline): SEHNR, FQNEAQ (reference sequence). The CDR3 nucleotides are TGTGCCAGCAGTTTTACCGGGACAGCTAACTATGGCTACACCTTC. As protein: CASSFTGTANYGYTF.